These 4 T cell receptor beta chains originate from one sample sequenced in a study of shared clonotypes between healthy human individuals. Sequenced by immunoSEQ multiplex PCR; TCRdb stores in-frame clones only, minus some. The table shows around 2.5 million clones, with approximately 93% occurring only once. Sequenced: naive CD4+ T cells from PBMCs. Subset here: CD45RA+ positively selected. The receptors originated from a man in his late teens or twenties in good health. Some clones in this sample may be carry-over from other donors' samples.

The chain is built from TRBV6-1 and TRBJ2-1; tentative D call: TRBD2 (6 bases). Trimming took 8 bases from V and 6 from J, leaving 20 bases between them. This CDR3 comprises 15 residues. Germline CDR1 and CDR2: MNHNS and SASEGT. CDR3 sequence: CASGGIGRGTNEQFF. The CDR3 bases are TGTGCCAGCGGGGGGATCGGTCGGGGAACCAATGAGCAGTTCTTC.

DNA for the CDR3: TGTGCCACCAGCAGGGGGCCGAATGAGCAGTTCTTC. Its protein is CATSRGPNEQFF. The rearrangement links TRBV15 to TRBJ2-1; TRBD1 might be the D (5 bases). V lost 3 bases and J lost 7, with 7 bases in between. CDR3 length: 12 amino acids. Per germline, CDR1 LNHNV and CDR2 YYDKDF (reference sequence).

The rearrangement links TRBV6-5 to TRBJ1-4, with a weak D call TRBD1 (5 bases). The CDR3 is made up of 14 amino acids. Trimming stripped 4 bases from V and 1 base from J, with 7 bases between. Germline V lookup: CDR1 MNHEY, CDR2 SVGAGI. The CDR3 DNA is TGTGCCAGCAGTTTGACAGTAACTAATGAAAAACTGTTTTTT. It codes for CASSLTVTNEKLFF.

This clone occurred once. Other DNA variants within this sample encode the same CDR3. The chain uses TRBV27 and TRBJ1-2, with D tentatively TRBD1 (6 bases). Trimming cost V 6 bases and J 1 base, with 12 bases left between them. The CDR3 runs to 14 residues. Germline CDR1 is MNHEY and CDR2 is SMNVEV (reference sequence). CDR3 amino acids: CASSPAGVNYGYTF. CDR3 sequence (DNA): TGTGCCAGCAGCCCGGCAGGGGTTAACTATGGCTACACCTTC.